A single sample is the source of the 26 T cell receptor beta chains below, sequenced in a study of T cells in narcolepsy. Profiling relied on immunoSEQ multiplex PCR, and the TCRdb table lists in-frame clones only, not all of them. Found here are tens of thousands of clones, roughly 88% of them singletons; the top ten hold roughly 1.6%. The sample was CD45RA- memory CD4+ T cells from PBMCs. The receptors were sampled from a human donor with narcolepsy.

The chain links TRBV6-5 to TRBJ1-6; D might be TRBD1 (5 bases). V dropped 6 bases and J dropped 9 bases, with 9 bases sitting between them. Germline V gene sequence: CDR1 MNHEY, CDR2 SVGAGI. The CDR3 covers 12 residues. The CDR3 region is CASRNGGSPLHF. The CDR3 DNA follows: TGTGCCAGCAGAAACGGGGGTTCACCCCTCCACTTT.

The CDR3 is CASRASSGNTGELFF. DNA for the CDR3: TGTGCCAGCAGAGCATCCAGCGGCAACACCGGGGAGCTGTTTTTT. The genes are TRBV2 and TRBJ2-2, with D perhaps TRBD2 (5 bases). V shed 6 bases and J shed 2 bases, with 13 bases lying between them. CDR3 size: 15 residues. Germline lookup yields CDR1 SNHLY and CDR2 FYNNEI.

The chain is built from TRBV11-2 and TRBJ2-1; possibly TRBD1 or TRBD2 for D (5 bases each). V was clipped by 5 bases and J by 2 bases, with 13 bases between them. The length of the CDR3 is 15 residues. From germline, CDR1 is SGHAT and CDR2 FQNNGV. CDR3 coding DNA: TGTGCCAGCAGCCAAGCTGGGGGAACCTACAATGAGCAGTTCTTC. Its protein is CASSQAGGTYNEQFF.

The sample holds a few counts of this clone. V gene TRBV18 combines with J gene TRBJ1-1; TRBD1 aligns across 8 bases. V lost 2 bases and J lost 7; bases outside the gene matches: 6. The CDR3 has 14 amino acids. The germline CDR1 and CDR2 sequences are KGHSH and LQKENI. CDR3 in DNA: TGTGCCAGCTCACCAATTTCAGGGGGCTATGAAGCTTTCTTT. Residues: CASSPISGGYEAFF.

The gene calls are TRBV6-1 and TRBJ1-6; D unresolved. Trimming shortened V by 4 bases and J by 4 bases, and 17 bases separated the two germline ends. Germline V gene sequence: CDR1 MNHNS, CDR2 SASEGT. The length of the CDR3 is 17 residues. CDR3 sequence (DNA): TGTGCCAGCAGTGGACGGCTTTCCGGCATTTATAATTCACCCCTCCACTTT. Its translation: CASSGRLSGIYNSPLHF.

The rearrangement joins TRBV30 to TRBJ1-5; D unresolved. The germline CDR1 and CDR2 sequences are GTSNPN and SVGIG (reference sequence). The V end lost 3 bases, the J end lost 2 bases, and 14 bases lay between the germline ends. The CDR3 runs 15 residues. For the CDR3, the DNA is TGTGCCTGGAGCAAGGGAGTGCGAGGCAATCAGCCCCAGCATTTT. Amino acid sequence: CAWSKGVRGNQPQHF.

CDR3 region: CASSLDERGASYEQYF. The CDR3 bases are TGTGCCAGCAGCTTGGATGAGCGGGGGGCCTCCTACGAGCAGTACTTC. This chain links TRBV5-6 with TRBJ2-7; the match to TRBD2 covers 9 bases. CDR1 is SGHDT, CDR2 YYEEEE, per germline. V dropped 0 bases and J dropped 0; count of bases not matched to a gene: 4. The CDR3 has 16 amino acids. The whole variable domain, remainder taken from reference TRBV5-6 and TRBJ2-7, is DAGVTQSPTHLIKTRGQQVTLRCSPKSGHDTVSWYQQALGQGPQFIFQYYEEEERQRGNFPDRFSGHQFPNYSSELNVNALLLGDSALYLCASSLDERGASYEQYFGPGTRLTVT.

The genes are TRBV4-3 and TRBJ1-1; maybe TRBD1 (6 bases). The ends were cut back, 2 bases at V and 1 base at J, with 11 bases in the middle. The germline V gene encodes CDR1 LGHNA and CDR2 YSLEER. CDR3 size: 15 residues. In DNA form, the CDR3 reads TGCGCCAGCAGCCAACTTGGAGGGGGGAACACTGAAGCTTTCTTT. Translating gives CASSQLGGGNTEAFF.

This chain links TRBV7-2 with TRBJ1-1, with 7 bases aligning to TRBD1. Losses at the gene ends were 4 bases for V and 5 bases for J; bases not matched to a gene: 10. Germline lookup yields CDR1 SGHTA and CDR2 FQGNSA. This CDR3 comprises 15 residues. The DNA of the CDR3 is TGTGCCAGCAGCTGGGACCACAGGGGTGGGACTGAAGCTTTCTTT. Protein: CASSWDHRGGTEAFF.

The chain has TRBV5-1 and TRBJ2-7; D is tentatively TRBD1 or TRBD2 (5 bases each). This CDR3 spans 13 amino acids. V was cut by 6 bases and J by 2 bases, with 12 bases left in between. Germline V lookup: CDR1 SGHRS, CDR2 YFSETQ. CDR3 amino acids: CASNDGATYEQYF. The CDR3, as DNA: TGCGCCAGCAACGACGGGGCAACCTACGAGCAGTACTTC.

The chain combines TRBV15 with TRBJ1-2; TRBD1 matches 9 bases. V lost 3 bases, J lost 6 bases, and 8 bases stayed unmatched. This CDR3 contains 15 residues. The germline V gene encodes CDR1 LNHNV and CDR2 YYDKDF (reference sequence). This CDR3 is CATSRPGTGNHGYTF. CDR3 sequence (DNA): TGTGCCACCAGCAGGCCCGGGACAGGGAACCATGGCTACACCTTC.

The CDR3 coding sequence is TGCGCCAGCAGCCTGACTGGTGCGAACACCGGGGAGCTGTTTTTT. This translates into CASSLTGANTGELFF. The chain employs TRBV5-1 and TRBJ2-2; D ambiguous. Germline loops: CDR1 SGHRS, CDR2 YFSETQ. CDR3 length equals 15 residues. V gave up 4 bases and J gave up 0 bases, with 10 bases separating them.

The chain recombines TRBV15 with TRBJ1-5, with a weak D call TRBD1 (5 bases). This CDR3 is 13 amino acids long. V lost 8 bases and J lost 2, with 10 bases in between. Germline-derived CDR1 and CDR2 are LNHNV and YYDKDF (reference sequence). As DNA, the CDR3 is TGTGCCACCGGGACCCTCGGCAATCAGCCCCAGCATTTT. Translation: CATGTLGNQPQHF.

The DNA of the CDR3 is TGTGCCATCAGGGCGGGGCCTAGCACAGATACGCAGTATTTT. The encoded protein is CAIRAGPSTDTQYF. The chain uses TRBV10-3 and TRBJ2-3; maybe TRBD2 (6 bases). Looked up from germline, CDR1 is ENHRY and CDR2 is SYGVKD. The germline V and J ends were trimmed by 6 bases and 0 bases, with 10 bases remaining between them. This CDR3 is built from 14 residues.

The CDR3 bases are TGTGCCATCAGTGGGACAGTTACTGAAGCTTTCTTT. The encoded protein is CAISGTVTEAFF. This sequence joins TRBV10-3 and TRBJ1-1, with D tentatively TRBD1 (6 bases). This CDR3 is 12 amino acids long. V was clipped by 4 bases and J by 5 bases, with 8 bases between them. Germline CDR1 reads ENHRY; CDR2 reads SYGVKD.

This chain joins TRBV7-2 and TRBJ2-7, with 7 nucleotides matching TRBD1. V lost 5 bases and J lost 3; bases outside the gene matches: 10. This CDR3 region has 15 residues. The germline CDR1 and CDR2 sequences are SGHTA and FQGNSA. CDR3 sequence reads: CASSPSTGASYEQYF. The CDR3 nucleotides are TGTGCCAGCAGCCCAAGTACAGGGGCTAGCTACGAGCAGTACTTC.

A word on this clone: A read error may account for a junction end that differs from germline. This chain uses TRBV7-7 with TRBJ1-1; D ambiguous. This CDR3 has 14 amino acids. The germline V gene has CDR1 SSHAT and CDR2 FNYEAQ (reference sequence). This chain's CDR3 is CASSKRTGNTEAFF. The CDR3 coding sequence is TGTGCTAGCAGCAAAAGGACGGGGAACACTGAAGCTTTCTTT.

This clone showed up just a few times. The V call is TRBV21-1, the J call TRBJ2-3; the table's TRBD2 call for D was not verified on the DNA. TRBV21-1 is reported as a pseudogene. The CDR3 consists of 11 residues. The CDR3 is CAATSPNTQYF. CDR3 nucleotides: TGTGCCGCGACTAGTCCGAATACGCAGTATTTT.

This chain joins TRBV25-1 and TRBJ1-2; the D is unclear. Looked up from germline, CDR1 is MGHDK and CDR2 is SYGVNS. CDR3 length: 15 amino acids. V was shortened by 4 bases and J by 8 bases, with 20 bases between the two germline ends. The CDR3 nucleotides read TGTGCCAGCAGTGCTCCTTCCCTTGGGGTGGTAGGCTACACCTTC. Encoded protein: CASSAPSLGVVGYTF.

This clone is a singleton in its sample. The chain couples TRBV5-1 to TRBJ2-1; TRBD2 matches 10 bases. The CDR3 loop spans 15 amino acids. Germline V gives CDR1 SGHRS, CDR2 YFSETQ. Losses at the gene ends were 1 base for V and 6 bases for J; bases not matched to a gene: 4. The CDR3 reads CASSLKSGGANEQFF. CDR3 nucleotides: TGCGCCAGCAGCTTGAAGAGCGGGGGGGCCAATGAGCAGTTCTTC.

The V gene is TRBV19, the J gene TRBJ2-3; a possible D gene is TRBD1 (6 bases). CDR1 is LNHDA and CDR2 is SQIVND in the germline V gene (reference sequence). The CDR3 consists of 13 residues. V lost 6 bases and J lost 6, with 13 bases in between. The CDR3 DNA reads as TGTGCCAGTAGCTCGGGACAACGGGATACGCAGTATTTT. It encodes CASSSGQRDTQYF.

This rearrangement joins TRBV14 to TRBJ1-2, with 8 bases matching TRBD1. This CDR3 has 14 amino acids. Germline values: CDR1 SGHDN, CDR2 FVKESK. V gave up 1 base and J gave up 5 bases; unmatched junction bases: 3. The DNA of the CDR3 is TGTGCCAGCAGCCAAGGGACAGGGAGTTATGGCTACACCTTC. Its protein product is CASSQGTGSYGYTF.

The rearrangement joins TRBV6-5 to TRBJ1-1, with 10 nucleotides matching TRBD1. The germline gives CDR1 MNHEY, CDR2 SVGAGI. This CDR3 has 13 amino acids. The V gene end was trimmed by 7 bases and the J gene end by 11 bases; junction bases not matched to a gene: 10. The CDR3 sequence is CASNPRDRGRAFF. The CDR3 coding sequence is TGTGCCAGCAACCCAAGAGACAGGGGGCGGGCTTTCTTT.

The chain links TRBV9 to TRBJ2-1; D may be TRBD2 (5 bases). Per germline, CDR1 SGDLS and CDR2 YYNGEE. Trimming took off 0 bases at V and 10 bases at J, with 5 bases between the two ends. There are 11 residues in the CDR3. As DNA, the CDR3 is TGTGCCAGCAGCGTAGGAGGGGAGCAGTTCTTC. Protein sequence: CASSVGGEQFF.

This sequence joins TRBV19 and TRBJ2-2; no firm D call. V lost 5 bases and J 4 bases, leaving 14 bases between the germline ends. The length of the CDR3 is 15 residues. Germline CDR1 and CDR2: LNHDA and SQIVND (reference sequence). DNA of the CDR3: TGTGCCAGTAGTTCTAAAAAAAAGTTCACCGGGGAGCTGTTTTTT. This sequence encodes CASSSKKKFTGELFF.

The V and J genes are TRBV9 and TRBJ1-6; D not resolved. V gave up 3 bases and J gave up 12 bases, with 13 bases separating them. The CDR3 runs 13 residues. Germline CDR1 and CDR2: SGDLS and YYNGEE. The CDR3, as DNA: TGTGCCAGCAGCGCCACCAACCCAGGACCCCTCCACTTT. This sequence encodes CASSATNPGPLHF.